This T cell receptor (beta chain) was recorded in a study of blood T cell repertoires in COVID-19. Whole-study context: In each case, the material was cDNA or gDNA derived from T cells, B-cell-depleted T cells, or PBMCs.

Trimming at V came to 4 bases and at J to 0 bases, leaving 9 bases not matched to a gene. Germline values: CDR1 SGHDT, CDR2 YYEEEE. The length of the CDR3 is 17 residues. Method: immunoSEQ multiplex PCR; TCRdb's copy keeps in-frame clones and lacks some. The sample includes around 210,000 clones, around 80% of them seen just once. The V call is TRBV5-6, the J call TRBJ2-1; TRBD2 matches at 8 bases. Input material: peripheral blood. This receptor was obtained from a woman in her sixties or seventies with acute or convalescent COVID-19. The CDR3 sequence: CASSRSPGTSSYNEQFF. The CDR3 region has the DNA TGTGCCAGCAGCAGATCTCCTGGGACTAGCTCCTACAATGAGCAGTTCTTC.